This T cell receptor (beta chain) is from a study of blood T cells in healthy people across ages. General study findings and limits: Among long-lived donors, naive CD4+ cells were more numerous and diversity higher than in aged donors.

Together with a sample-barcoded 5' primer, a J-beta primer mix was included in a second PCR lasting about 6 to 11 cycles. Paired-end reads containing CDR3 totaled no fewer than 2.5 million for each sample. TCRdb reanalysed the 5' RACE reads using MiXCR and keeps one entry per CDR3 protein. The sample records 850,000 to 1,300,000 distinct CDR3 sequences, 40% to 55% being singletons. A word on this clonotype: Antigen: not known.

The donors, all healthy, were Caucasians living in Russia, aged about 6 to 100. The sample was blood. The receptor comes from a woman aged 55-70 years in good health.

CDR3 sequence (DNA): TGTGCCAGCAGCTTAGAACGGCCGACCCAGTACTTC. Its protein product is CASSLERPTQYF. The chain joins TRBV11-2 to TRBJ2-5; D ambiguous. The CDR3 has 12 amino acids. The V and J ends lost 0 bases and 7 bases respectively, with 6 bases between them. In germline, CDR1 is SGHAT, CDR2 FQNNGV.